This TCR beta chain emerged from a study of cytomegalovirus exposure and HLA in healthy donors (dated by TCRdb to the late 2010s). Context from the whole study: According to an earlier analysis of around 600 of the donors, 150 million to 200 million T cells yielded 95 million to 140 million unique TCR beta sequences and 250 to 350 Gb of sequence data. In a later analysis, previously published TCR beta repertoires from more than 500 donors were re-analyzed and high-resolution HLA genotyping was added so that TCR occurrence patterns could be studied. Besides the first cohort of around 670 subjects, a separate validation cohort made up of some 110 different subjects was used. Typing coverage differed by locus: A, B, C, DRB1 and DQB1 were typed in roughly 620-640 donors, DQA1 in 500 to 550, DPA1 in over 600, and DPB1 in around 490. Donor age, sex, ethnicity and CMV serostatus were compiled together with the repertoire data. Approximately 310 gigabases of sequencing data and roughly 90 million unique TCR sequences were included in an early release covering several hundred HLA-typed donors. Among the roughly 400 genotyped donors, around 81% belonged to the genetic ancestry cluster associated with self-reported Caucasian donors. Among roughly 400 genotyped donors of the cohort, an average of around 240,000 unique TCR beta nucleotide sequences was sequenced per donor, of which 15% to 20% were non-productive. All discovery cohort repertoires had been generated on a single sequencing platform. Using immunosequencing, the study profiled T cell repertoires from around 670 subjects and related those repertoires to cytomegalovirus serostatus. To predict cytomegalovirus infection status, the study brought together high-throughput TCR immunosequencing, statistical association of individual TCRs with disease status, and machine learning. An earlier analysis of approximately 630 of the donors applied high-throughput TCR beta sequencing to assess whether each TCR beta V gene segment acted as functional or pseudogenic. The study aimed to test whether signatures of past pathogen exposure could be identified by cataloging public T cell receptors. Both class I and class II loci were covered by HLA typing, at four-digit resolution. In the later analysis, no new phenotypic data were used to find candidate immune exposures; instead, reliance was placed on TCR beta sequences and their occurrence across donors. Four or five DR-DQ haplotypes were handled as single units for association and clustering, since linkage in the cohort was strong. A later genetic analysis took genome-wide SNP genotypes for about 65% of the 666 donors and used that subset as a discovery cohort.

The library was produced with the immunoSEQ multiplex PCR assay. For the multiplex PCR, a mixture combining 60 forward primers for TCR Vbeta segments and 13 reverse primers for TCR Jbeta segments was used. A multiplex PCR assay on genomic DNA amplified the CDR3 region of rearranged TCR beta genes. The amplified TCR beta libraries were sequenced on the Illumina HiSeq System as 87-base-pair reads. The study's own analysis went as follows. A later analysis counted 65 million to 90 million unique TCR beta chains across the 550 to 750 repertoires, and 9 million to 14 million of these chains were shared by at least two donors. To remove PCR and sequencing errors, raw reads were error-corrected and collapsed into unique sequences using a nearest-neighbor algorithm that merged closely related sequences. CDR3 sequences were aligned to IMGT reference sequences to assign V, D and J gene segments. For a sequence to be retained, at least a six-nucleotide match to both a V gene segment and a J gene segment was required. Rearrangements were called productive when the CDR3 lacked stop codons and stayed in frame with V and J; all others were non-productive. CDR3 was defined by IMGT convention, running from the second conserved V-encoded cysteine to the conserved J-encoded phenylalanine. The earlier analysis of about 590 of the donors excluded sequences that lacked an unambiguous match to a single V gene segment. An earlier analysis of several hundred of the donors classified V segments as functional when productive rearrangements were above 56.7% and as segregating when the standard deviation between donors was above 5%. A statistical classification framework was developed to diagnose cytomegalovirus status using the catalog of TCR beta chain sequences. V and J gene assignment, in a later analysis, came from comparing TCR nucleotide sequences with IMGT/GENE-DB human TR gene sequences. A later analysis assigned CDR3 sequences and most-parsimonious VDJ recombination scenarios with the TCRdist pipeline. A later analysis defined each TCR beta chain by its CDR3 amino acid sequence plus V-gene family, and excluded reads lacking a unique V-gene family. As a way to deal with suspected cross-contamination and a sequencing artifact, a later analysis dropped 592 nucleotide sequences that were highly shared and had low generation probability. A later analysis calculated a clonal expansion index for each public chain from normalized within-repertoire ranks of inferred template counts. A later analysis computed generation probabilities with a VDJ recombination model fitted to out-of-frame rearrangements, and checked the results against IGoR. A later analysis scored TCR-TCR, TCR-HLA and TCR-CMV co-occurrence with hypergeometric tests, applying a repertoire-size bias correction to TCR pairs. In a later analysis, false discovery rates were estimated by permuting HLA or CMV assignments 20 times. In a later analysis, co-occurring TCRs were grouped using DBSCAN, and TCRdist sequence similarity was added for clustering within HLA-allele-positive subsets. Repertoires with fewer than 30,000 or more than 120,000 public chains were left out of co-occurrence clustering, as were five repertoires with anomalous nucleotide sharing. TCRdb took this table from immuneACCESS and kept in-frame rearrangements with V and J called. Such tables lack part of the clones; where checked against another copy, unresolved V genes explain under half of the gap, and the rest is unexplained. V and J calls and clone size come straight from that table; D and trimming were deduced from the DNA. The sample profile shows about 72,000 clones; around 78% of them were found once. Roughly 3.5% of the sample comes from the top ten.

On this clone itself: Its recognized antigen is unknown. The record has no base qualities; no much larger clone is one base away.

The cohort comprised fewer than 750 healthy bone marrow donors. All cohort members were sampled while nominally healthy, although unrecorded immune exposures were likely present. The donor was CMV seronegative and belonged to the group of more than 300 seronegative cohort members. Every donor gave a peripheral blood sample, and the peripheral blood mononuclear cells from that sample were used for TCR beta sequencing. Genomic DNA was extracted from the blood cell samples with the Qiagen DNeasy Blood Extraction Kit. The paper's findings and limits, for the study overall: In this cohort, only TCR beta chains were sequenced, and detectable features were limited by the absence of alpha or paired-chain data. Because the 87-base-pair reads could not distinguish some IMGT-functional V segments, including TRBV6-2 and TRBV6-3, those segments were excluded. An earlier analysis of 587 of the donors showed that most TCR beta V segments appeared in productive rearrangements either about 87% or about 30% of the time, which broadly matched IMGT annotations. Several of the top co-occurrence clusters appeared to be linked to parvovirus B19, influenza, CMV and Epstein-Barr virus, according to a later analysis. While some public TCRs were present in many individuals, most TCR sequences turned up only very rarely across donors. Because HLA typing was missing for some donors at each locus, association tests included only the typed subset. The authors suggested that the approach could potentially be generalized to other disease states and immunological phenotypes. For the cohort, immune exposure information was limited to CMV serostatus. Linkage disequilibrium might explain the correlated functional status among segregating V segments, but an unknown experimental factor could not be ruled out. An association between a missense DCLRE1C variant and V-gene and J-gene trimming of TCR beta chains was found in a later genetic analysis and replicated in an independent cohort. Strong co-occurrence of HLA alleles, especially DR and DQ, made assigning TCR associations to individual alleles difficult. In a later analysis, HLA-associated TCR beta chains showed more clonal expansion and lower generation probabilities than non-associated chains that were equally common. A cluster of highly shared sequence variants was judged likely to be a technical artifact of the sequencing pipeline. A further reported finding was that TCR beta sequences accurately predicted the HLA-A and HLA-B alleles for most subjects in the first cohort. In the study, 164 TCR beta chains were listed as associated with cytomegalovirus. Roughly 17 rarely observed V segments, including chromosome 9 orphons, were excluded from the earlier analysis of several hundred of the donors because counts were too low. Most CMV-associated TCR beta chains appeared to be HLA-restricted in a later analysis, and the HLA associations seemed to be driven largely by CMV exposure. In a later analysis, the rate of TCR association differed among HLA loci, with DRB1 alleles having the most associated TCRs and HLA-C alleles having the fewest. A later genetic analysis reported fewer N-insertions in productive TCRs among donors in an Asian-associated ancestry cluster than the roughly 700-donor mean. In both the original and validation cohorts, the classifier was reported to diagnose cytomegalovirus status with high specificity and sensitivity. Presence/absence analyses assumed roughly uniform sequencing depth across donors, an assumption that may not hold. Specific HLA alleles were associated with 15,000 to 20,000 TCR beta sequences at a false discovery rate of 0.05 in a later analysis. A few of the identified cytomegalovirus-associated TCR beta chains were confirmed in vitro to be specific for cytomegalovirus antigens.

The CDR3, cysteine through phenylalanine, is 11 amino acids long. The entry retains the CDR3 DNA only, 33 bases that are in frame from base 1. Trimming takes 3 bases from V and 1 base from J, and the germline ends sit 4 bases apart. Based on the germline V gene (reference sequence), the CDR1 and CDR2 sequences are DFQATT and SNEGSKA. The sequence came from a man in his forties in good health and CMV-seronegative. The sequenced sample was PBMCs. The rearranged segments are TRBV20-1 and TRBJ2-7; the D gene remains uncertain. The DNA sequence follows: TGCAGTGCTAGCGGGTCCTACGAGCAGTACTTC. The encoded protein is CSASGSYEQYF.